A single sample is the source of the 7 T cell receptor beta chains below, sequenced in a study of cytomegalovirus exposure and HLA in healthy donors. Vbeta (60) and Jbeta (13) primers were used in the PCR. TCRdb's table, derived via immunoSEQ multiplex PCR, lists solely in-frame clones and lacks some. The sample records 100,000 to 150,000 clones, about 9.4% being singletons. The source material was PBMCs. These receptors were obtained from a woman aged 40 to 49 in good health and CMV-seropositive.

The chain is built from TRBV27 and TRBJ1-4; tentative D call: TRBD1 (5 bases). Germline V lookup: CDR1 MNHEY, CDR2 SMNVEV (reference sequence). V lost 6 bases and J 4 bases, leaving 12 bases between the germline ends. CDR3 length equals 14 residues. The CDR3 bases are TGTGCCAGCAGAGAAATGGGGGGTAATGAAAAACTGTTTTTT. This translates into CASREMGGNEKLFF.

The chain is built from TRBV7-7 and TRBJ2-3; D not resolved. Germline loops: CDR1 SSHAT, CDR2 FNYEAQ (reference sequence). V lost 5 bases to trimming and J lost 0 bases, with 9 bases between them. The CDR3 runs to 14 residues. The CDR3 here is CASSPDTSTDTQYF. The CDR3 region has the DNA TGTGCCAGCAGCCCAGACACAAGCACAGATACGCAGTATTTT. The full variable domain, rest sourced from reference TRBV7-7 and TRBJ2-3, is GAGVSQSPRYKVTKRGQDVTLRCDPISSHATLYWYQQALGQGPEFLTYFNYEAQPDKSGLPSDRFSAERPEGSISTLTIQRTEQRDSAMYRCASSPDTSTDTQYFGPGTRLTVL.

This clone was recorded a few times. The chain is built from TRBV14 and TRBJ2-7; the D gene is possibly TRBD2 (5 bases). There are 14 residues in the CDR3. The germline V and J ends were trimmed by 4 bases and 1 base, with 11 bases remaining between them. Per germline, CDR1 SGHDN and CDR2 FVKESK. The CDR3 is CASSPVRGSYEQYF. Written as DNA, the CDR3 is TGTGCCAGCAGCCCAGTTCGGGGTTCCTACGAGCAGTACTTC.

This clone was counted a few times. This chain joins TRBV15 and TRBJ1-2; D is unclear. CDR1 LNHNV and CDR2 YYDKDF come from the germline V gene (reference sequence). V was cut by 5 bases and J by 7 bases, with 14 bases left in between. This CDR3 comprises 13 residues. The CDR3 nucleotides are TGTGCCACCAGCGGCGAGTCAGGTCCTGGCTACACCTTC. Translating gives CATSGESGPGYTF.

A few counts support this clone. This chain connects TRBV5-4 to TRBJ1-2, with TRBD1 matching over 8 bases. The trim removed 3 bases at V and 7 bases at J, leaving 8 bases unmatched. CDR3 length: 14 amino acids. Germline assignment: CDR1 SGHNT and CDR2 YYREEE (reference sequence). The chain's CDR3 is CASSSGSDRAGYTF. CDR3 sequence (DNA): TGTGCCAGCAGCTCAGGATCGGACAGGGCTGGCTACACCTTC.

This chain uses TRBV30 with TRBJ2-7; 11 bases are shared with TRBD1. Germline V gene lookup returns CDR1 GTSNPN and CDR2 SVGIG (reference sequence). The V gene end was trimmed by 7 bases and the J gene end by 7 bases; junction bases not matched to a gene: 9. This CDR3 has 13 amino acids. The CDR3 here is CAFAGQGVGEQYF. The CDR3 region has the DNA TGTGCCTTTGCGGGACAGGGGGTAGGTGAGCAGTACTTC.

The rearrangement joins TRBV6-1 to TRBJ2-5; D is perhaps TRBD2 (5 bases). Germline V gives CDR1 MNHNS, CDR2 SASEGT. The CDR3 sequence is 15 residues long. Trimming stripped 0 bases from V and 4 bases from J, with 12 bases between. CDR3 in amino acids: CASSEALLARETQYF. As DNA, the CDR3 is TGTGCCAGCAGTGAAGCGCTTCTAGCTCGAGAGACCCAGTACTTC.